This entry is about one TCR beta chain. This clonotype has ten or more counts. The antigen it recognizes is unknown. Base-call qualities are not available, and no considerably larger clone is one nucleotide away. After removal of 6 bases from V and 9 bases from J, the junction retains 14 bases not matched to a gene. The CDR3 holds 15 amino acids from the cysteine to the phenylalanine. CDR3 DNA is the only sequence kept; it has 45 bases, read in frame from the first base. This entry is derived from a study of Graves' ophthalmopathy and Graves' hyperthyroidism (dated by TCRdb to between 2017 and 2018). For the wider study: Peripheral blood samples were taken at the time of initial diagnosis, before any treatment was given. In total, 135 blood samples were TCR-sequenced: 40 to 45 ophthalmopathy, 75 hyperthyroidism and approximately 17 hyperthyroidism-to-ophthalmopathy patients. In five or six hyperthyroidism patients, the T-cell repertoires found in thyroid tissue were compared with those found in blood. An independent validation cohort comprised roughly 20 hyperthyroidism patients and some 16 patients who later progressed from hyperthyroidism to ophthalmopathy. To tell Graves' ophthalmopathy apart from Graves' hyperthyroidism, and to predict which patients would progress to ophthalmopathy, the study relied on TCR beta repertoire signatures. After sampling, hyperthyroidism patients received methimazole starting at 30 mg daily, and ophthalmopathy patients received high-dose intravenous methylprednisolone. To explore V-J signatures that separate ophthalmopathy from hyperthyroidism, a discovery set of approximately 100 patients was enrolled, consisting of 43 with ophthalmopathy and about 60 with stable hyperthyroidism. Study-wide findings and limitations: In validation, the model predicted ophthalmopathy progression with nearly 71% sensitivity and about 73% specificity; some 13 predicted patients were CT-confirmed with GO in a median of around 6.5 months. No statistical method was used to set the sample size in advance, and the investigators knew which group each participant was assigned to. The 13-signature model separated ophthalmopathy from stable hyperthyroidism with roughly 90% sensitivity and almost 84% specificity in cross-validation, and 80%/75% in the test set. Most of the expanded thyroid clonotypes with a frequency above 0.001 were also detected in blood, and it was suggested that the thyroid immune response may be reflected by blood repertoires.

Ophthalmopathy patients had moderately to severely active disease, Clinical Activity Score of at least 3, NOSPECS grade of at least 4, and disease duration under 3 months. Patients with other autoimmune diseases, uncontrolled infections, pregnancy or lactation were excluded. Diagnosis relied on clinical symptoms, serum thyroxine, TRAb, thyroid ultrasound and orbital computed tomography. PBMCs were isolated from 7.5 to 10 ml of fresh peripheral blood by Ficoll-Paque density gradient centrifugation. Total RNA was extracted using Trizol reagent, and RNA quality was checked on an Agilent 2100 Bioanalyzer. For repertoire sequencing, TCR beta CDR3 regions were amplified from RNA transcripts. The first round was an RT-PCR using HTBI primers with the Qiagen OneStep RT-PCR kit, and this first round was followed by a second-round multiplex PCR, then size selection and purification. Libraries were sequenced on an Illumina HiSeq2000 using paired-end 100 bp reads. Under the source paper's analysis protocol: Reads were processed with SOAPnuke, discarding reads with adapters, uncalled bases, mean Phred below 15, or no exact constant-primer or identifier match. COPE v1.2.5 was used to merge the high-quality paired reads. Each unique nucleotide sequence was treated as a clonotype, and MiTCR v1.1 was used to align the clonotypes to the IMGT TRB V, D and J references. Analysis was restricted to V-J combinations with a frequency above 0.0001, which covered 99.2% of repertoires. For each V-J combination, a TCR clonal expansion and chaos score was defined as the ratio of F50 clonal expansion to chaos observed in the TCRdist matrix. Welch's t-statistics and random forest were used to narrow the features down to approximately twelve V-J combinations, which were then fed into a naive Bayes classifier. Thyroid-blood repertoire similarity was quantified with the Morisita-Horn index. TCRdb trimmed public reads at Q25 via fastp, called clones via MiXCR and kept in-frame beta chains. Rows are unified per CDR3 protein, each entry keeping the most common DNA and genes. The V and J calls and clone size come from TCRdb's table, not from the authors' own analysis. The sample has 40,000 to 45,000 distinct CDR3 sequences on record, 40% to 65% of them singletons. Roughly 18% of the sample lies in the top ten.

The receptor chain draws on TRBV12-3 or TRBV12-4 and TRBJ2-1; TRBD1 aligns with 7 central bases. Sequenced material: peripheral blood. This receptor was obtained from an adult man with Graves' ophthalmopathy. The nucleotides read TGTGCCAGCAGCCCACGGGACAGCATCTGGGGTGAGCAGTTCTTC. Its translation reads: CASSPRDSIWGEQFF.